Listed below are T cell receptor beta chains from one sample, sequenced in a study of cytomegalovirus exposure and HLA in healthy donors. Sequenced by immunoSEQ multiplex PCR; TCRdb stores in-frame clones only, minus some. The sample yields some 160,000 clones, about 72% seen once. The material sequenced was PBMCs. These receptors were collected from a man aged 35-49 years in good health and CMV-seronegative. Both conserved end residues are part of each CDR3. D genes are given only for firm matches. Clone size is not always given. Where it is, it says once, few, many or a class for expanded clones.

j_call d_call clone_size v_call cdr3_nt cdr3_aa
TRBJ2-7 TRBD1 - TRBV5-1 TGCGCCAGCAGCTCGAGGACAGGGGGCCACGAGCAGTACTTC CASSSRTGGHEQYF
TRBJ1-3 - - TRBV29-1 TGCAGCGCAGGGAAATCTGGAAACACCATATATTTT CSAGKSGNTIYF
TRBJ2-5 - once TRBV5-6 TGTGCCAGCAGCTTGTCCCTAGGATACCGGGAGACCCAGTACTTC CASSLSLGYRETQYF
TRBJ2-3 TRBD1 - TRBV10-3 TGTGCCATCAGCCCTCCAGGGGGTGATACGCAGTATTTT CAISPPGGDTQYF
TRBJ2-3 - few TRBV25-1 TGTGCCAGCAGTGACGGGTCCACAGATACGCAGTATTTT CASSDGSTDTQYF
TRBJ1-6 - - TRBV5-5 TGTGCCAGCTCTTGGGGGGGGGCCTATAATTCACCCCTCCACTTT CASSWGGAYNSPLHF
TRBJ2-1 - once TRBV6-6 TGTGCCAGCAGAGACAGTCATAACAATGAGCAGTTCTTC CASRDSHNNEQFF
TRBJ2-5 - few TRBV4-1 TGCGCCAGCAGCCACCGGGACATTGGACGGGAGACCCAGTACTTC CASSHRDIGRETQYF
TRBJ2-3 TRBD2 - TRBV7-2 TGTGCCAGCAGCCCCTCCAAGGGTGCGGGGGTAGTTACAGATACGCAGTATTTT CASSPSKGAGVVTDTQYF
TRBJ2-5 TRBD2 - TRBV7-6 TGTGCCAGCACCAGATTAGCGGGAGGGCCGGCAGAGACCCAGTACTTC CASTRLAGGPAETQYF
TRBJ2-3 - - TRBV21-1 TGTGCCAGCAGCAAAGGCGGGAGGACGGGGAGCACAGATACGCAGTATTTT CASSKGGRTGSTDTQYF
TRBJ1-4 - - TRBV7-9 TGTGCCAGCAGTACACAAGCAACTAATGAAAAACTGTTTTTT CASSTQATNEKLFF
TRBJ2-1 - - TRBV9 TGTGCCAGCAGCGGAACTGAAGTCTTTTCCTACAATGAGCAGTTCTTC CASSGTEVFSYNEQFF
TRBJ1-1 TRBD1 few TRBV6-5 TGTGCCAGCAGCCGACAGGGTAGGGACACTGAAGCTTTCTTT CASSRQGRDTEAFF
TRBJ1-5 TRBD1 - TRBV10-2 TGCGCCAGCAGTGAGCGGACAGGGGATTTTGAGCCCCAGCATTTT CASSERTGDFEPQHF
TRBJ2-7 - - TRBV23-1 TGCGCCAGCAGTCAATCTGCGGATCCGGGCTACGAGCAGTACTTC CASSQSADPGYEQYF
TRBJ2-7 TRBD1 few TRBV10-3 TGTGCCATCAAGGGGGTTGGGACAGGGGACGAGCAGTACTTC CAIKGVGTGDEQYF
TRBJ1-2 TRBD1 - TRBV5-1 TGCGCCAGCAGCCCACAGGGGGCCAGCCAAGGCTACACCTTC CASSPQGASQGYTF
TRBJ1-5 - once TRBV4-1 TGCGCCAGCAGCCAAGATGACACGCATCAGCCCCAGAATTTT CASSQDDTHQPQNF
TRBJ2-7 TRBD2 - TRBV30 TGTGCCTGGAGTGTACCGGGACTAGAAGTGCAGTACTTC CAWSVPGLEVQYF
TRBJ2-7 TRBD2 - TRBV7-2 TGTGCCAGCAGCTCGCGTTTGGGACTAGTCCCCAGGGAGCAGTACTTC CASSSRLGLVPREQYF
TRBJ2-1 TRBD2 - TRBV2 TGTGCCAGCAGTTTTCTAGCGGGAGGGTTGGATGAGCAGTTCTTC CASSFLAGGLDEQFF
TRBJ2-6 - - TRBV5-4 TGTGCCAGCAGCGTGGACATTCCGGGGGCCAACGTCCTGACTTTC CASSVDIPGANVLTF
TRBJ2-6 - - TRBV30 TGTGCCTGGGACAGGAGCTCTGGGGCCAACGTCCTGACTTTC CAWDRSSGANVLTF
TRBJ1-2 - few TRBV5-4 TGTGCCAGCAGCTTGGACGGGAACTATGGCTACACCTTC CASSLDGNYGYTF
TRBJ2-5 - - TRBV6-1 TGTGCCAGCAGTGAAACGACCCACAGAAAGTACTTC CASSETTHRKYF
TRBJ2-1 TRBD2 - TRBV30 TGTGCCTGGGGCCAACTAGCGGGGCTAAATGAGCAGTTCTTC CAWGQLAGLNEQFF
TRBJ1-4 - once TRBV5-4 TGTGCCAGCAGCTTCGGTGGGGGGTCAAATGAAAAACTGTTTTTT CASSFGGGSNEKLFF
TRBJ2-3 - few TRBV18 TGTGCCAGCTCACCGGCAGATACGCAGTACTTT CASSPADTQYF
TRBJ1-2 - few TRBV6-6 TGTGCCAGCAGTTTACAGGTCAACTATGGCTACACCTTC CASSLQVNYGYTF
TRBJ1-1 TRBD1 - TRBV18 TGTGCCAGCTCCGAACGTGGGACAGGCCTAAAAGCTTTCTTT CASSERGTGLKAFF
TRBJ2-1 TRBD2 - TRBV4-3 TGCGCCAGCAGCCAAGGGAGCGGGAGAACGTCAGAGCAGTTCTTC CASSQGSGRTSEQFF
TRBJ2-5 TRBD2 - TRBV7-2 TGTGCCAGCAGCTTCACTAGCGGGAGGGGAGAGACCCAGTACTTC CASSFTSGRGETQYF
TRBJ1-4 TRBD1 few TRBV28 TGTGCCAGCGGGGGGACAGCCTCAACTAATGAAAAACTGTTTTTT CASGGTASTNEKLFF
TRBJ2-2 TRBD2 - TRBV5-1 TGCGCCAGCAGCTTGGAGGCGGGAGTGGCCGGGGAGCTGTTTTTT CASSLEAGVAGELFF
TRBJ2-1 TRBD2 - TRBV6-7 TGTGCCAGCAGTAAACTTTCATTGGCGGGAGGAGACAATGAGCAGTTCTTC CASSKLSLAGGDNEQFF
TRBJ2-7 TRBD2 - TRBV6-5 TGTGCCAGCAGTTACTCGCGGGGGACCGACGAGCAGTACTTC CASSYSRGTDEQYF
TRBJ1-3 - - TRBV6-5 TGTGCCAGCAGGAGGGAGAACACCATATATTTT CASRRENTIYF
TRBJ2-3 TRBD2 - TRBV9 TGTGCCAGCAGCCTCGGCCTAGCGGCTAGCACAGATACGCAGTATTTT CASSLGLAASTDTQYF
TRBJ2-1 - once TRBV7-2 TGTGCCAGCAGCTTAGGGAGCGAGATGGTTGAGCAGTTCTTC CASSLGSEMVEQFF
TRBJ1-5 - - TRBV30 TGTGCCTGGAGTTCAGGGGCTGGCCAGCCCCAGAATTTT CAWSSGAGQPQNF
TRBJ1-2 - - TRBV15 TGTGCCACCTCCGACGCGGGGGGGGGAAGAGCTAACTATGGCTACACCTTC CATSDAGGGRANYGYTF
TRBJ1-1 - - TRBV29-1 TGCAGCGGTCGCAAGACAGGTTTGAACACTGAAGCTTTCTTT CSGRKTGLNTEAFF
TRBJ1-3 - - TRBV7-9 TGTGCCAGCAGCTTAACAAGAAGAAACACCATATATTTT CASSLTRRNTIYF
TRBJ1-5 - - TRBV9 TGTGCCAGCAGCGACCCAGGGCCCCAGCATTTT CASSDPGPQHF
TRBJ2-5 TRBD2 - TRBV9 TGTGCCAGCAGCGTAGCCCGAGGAGCGGGGGATGGAGAGACCCAGTACTTC CASSVARGAGDGETQYF
TRBJ1-5 - - TRBV15 TGTGCCACCCAGGCGGGAGACAGCAATCAGCCCCAGAATTTT CATQAGDSNQPQNF